This TCR beta chain derives from a study of T cells in Graves' hyperthyroidism and ophthalmopathy. Amplified TCR beta CDR3 regions derived from RNA transcripts. HTBI primers were the set used in a first-round RT-PCR of the TCR CDR3. TCRdb itself ran the multiplex PCR reads through MiXCR, one entry per CDR3 protein. The sample lists some 600,000 distinct CDR3 sequences, around 42% occurring once. V dropped 10 bases and J dropped 3; count of bases not matched to a gene: 14. The V gene's germline CDR1 is MGHDK and CDR2 SYGVNS. The CDR3 is 15 residues long. In its sample, this clonotype was seen many times.

This receptor was identified in a woman between 18 and 29 years old with Graves' hyperthyroidism. The specimen was peripheral blood or thyroid tissue (not recorded which). The genes are TRBV25-1 and TRBJ1-1, with 7 bases identical to TRBD1. The DNA for the CDR3 is TGTGCCACTCACGGGGAGGGGGCTAAGGACACTGAAGCTTTCTTT. It translates to CATHGEGAKDTEAFF.